This T cell receptor (beta chain) is drawn from a study of T-cell memory formation after mild COVID-19. Overall study context: In these data, TCR clusters were largely donor specific.

Overall study findings and caveats: Clones that contracted from day 15 to 85 were balanced CD4/CD8, while later expanders leaned CD4+.

Points on this clonotype: Its target is not known.

Constant-segment-primed 5'RACE gave TCR alpha and TCR beta cDNA libraries with sample barcodes and UMIs. TCRdb analysed the 5' RACE reads with MiXCR anew, one entry per CDR3 protein. This table has some 88,000 distinct CDR3 sequences, around 27% appearing once. The CDR3 has 13 amino acids. Trimming took off 3 bases at V and 1 base at J, with 5 bases between the two ends. Germline CDR1 and CDR2: SGHTA and FQGTGA. This sequence was found in a man between 18 and 35 years old who had mild COVID-19 (a few samples of this study predate the infection). Cell type and time point are not known. V gene TRBV7-3 combines with J gene TRBJ2-3, with D possibly being TRBD2 (5 bases). The sequencing sample was made of PBMCs or a T cell subset sorted from them (not recorded which). This CDR3 reads CASSFGGTDTQYF. The CDR3 nucleotides read TGTGCCAGCAGCTTCGGGGGCACAGATACGCAGTATTTT.